A single sample is the source of the 16 T cell receptor beta chains below, sequenced in a study of T cell responses to AZD1222 COVID-19 vaccine. The repertoire was sequenced with immunoSEQ multiplex PCR; TCRdb's copy has only in-frame clones and lacks some. The table includes 35,000 to 50,000 clones, roughly 78% detected once. Sample: peripheral blood, taken 28 days after the second dose of the MenACWY control vaccine. All receptors come from an adult who received the MenACWY meningococcal vaccine as a control.

Only a few counts were recorded for this clone. V gene TRBV7-2 combines with J gene TRBJ1-5; 10 nucleotides line up with TRBD1. V gave up 6 bases and J gave up 1 base; unmatched junction bases: 9. Germline CDR1 and CDR2: SGHTA and FQGNSA. This CDR3 comprises 17 residues. CDR3 DNA sequence: TGTGCCAGCAGGCCCGGGACAGGGGTTTTAAGCAATCAGCCCCAGCATTTT. Amino acid sequence: CASRPGTGVLSNQPQHF.

This clone has just a few counts. The chain links TRBV5-1 to TRBJ2-1; 7 bases line up with TRBD1. The CDR3 contains 15 residues. In germline, CDR1 is SGHRS, CDR2 YFSETQ. V shed 4 bases and J 0 bases; nucleotides not matched to a gene: 4. CDR3 coding DNA: TGCGCCAGCAGCACGACAGGGTTCTCCTACAATGAGCAGTTCTTC. Its translation: CASSTTGFSYNEQFF.

V is TRBV29-1 and J is TRBJ2-5, with 11 nucleotides matching TRBD1. This CDR3 region has 15 residues. The junction had 4 bases not matched to a gene; V was cut back by 0 bases and J by 4 bases. Per the germline V gene, CDR1 is SQVTM and CDR2 is ANQGSEA. CDR3 region: CSVEEDRGRSETQYF. CDR3 DNA: TGCAGCGTTGAAGAGGACAGGGGGCGATCAGAGACCCAGTACTTC.

This clone was counted only a few times. The rearrangement joins TRBV14 to TRBJ1-2; D not certain. The CDR3 is made up of 13 amino acids. Germline loops: CDR1 SGHDN, CDR2 FVKESK. Trimming stripped 2 bases from V and 1 base from J, with 5 bases between. The CDR3 protein is CASSQTVNYGYTF. The DNA of the CDR3 is TGTGCCAGCAGCCAAACAGTTAACTATGGCTACACCTTC.

CDR3 protein: CATSDYGDNQPQHF. CDR3 in DNA: TGTGCCACCAGTGATTACGGGGACAATCAGCCCCAGCATTTT. The V call is TRBV24-1, the J call TRBJ1-5; D is ambiguous. CDR3 length: 14 amino acids. The V gene lost 2 bases and the J gene lost 3 bases, with 7 bases spanning the gap. Germline CDR1 reads KGHDR; CDR2 reads SFDVKD.

V and J are TRBV6-5 and TRBJ1-2, with D possibly matching TRBD1 (5 bases). Trimming stripped 5 bases from V and 6 bases from J, with 19 bases between. The CDR3 is 15 amino acids. Germline CDR1 is MNHEY and CDR2 is SVGAGI. The CDR3 loop is CASSITGTSGNGYTF. CDR3 nucleotides: TGTGCCAGCAGTATAACCGGGACCTCAGGGAATGGCTACACCTTC.

The chain employs TRBV19 and TRBJ1-1, with D unresolved. The CDR3 covers 12 residues. Germline loops: CDR1 LNHDA, CDR2 SQIVND (reference sequence). The V and J ends lost 4 bases and 5 bases respectively, with 8 bases between them. CDR3 nucleotides: TGTGCCAGTAGTACCTCTAAAACTGAAGCTTTCTTT. Its translation is CASSTSKTEAFF.

This rearrangement joins TRBV7-6 to TRBJ2-5; D not resolved. The CDR3 runs 13 residues. V lost 4 bases and J 4 bases, leaving 10 bases between the germline ends. CDR1 and CDR2 from the germline V gene are SGHVS and FNYEAQ. The CDR3 is CASSYGLGETQYF. The CDR3 DNA is TGTGCCAGCAGCTATGGGCTCGGAGAGACCCAGTACTTC. The full variable domain, with the rest looked up from reference TRBV7-6 and TRBJ2-5, is GAGVSQSPRYKVTKRGQDVALRCDPISGHVSLYWYRQALGQGPEFLTYFNYEAQQDKSGLPNDRFSAERPEGSISTLTIQRTEQRDSAMYRCASSYGLGETQYFGPGTRLLVL.

The chain is built from TRBV30 and TRBJ1-3; no definite D call. V was pared by 8 bases and J by 9 bases, with 11 bases between. This CDR3 is built from 10 residues. Germline V gives CDR1 GTSNPN, CDR2 SVGIG (reference sequence). In DNA, the CDR3 is TGTGCCCTCGGAGGTAGCACCATATATTTT. As protein: CALGGSTIYF.

This rearrangement joins TRBV5-1 to TRBJ2-5; D is uncertain. Germline CDR1 reads SGHRS; CDR2 reads YFSETQ. This CDR3 contains 12 residues. The ends were cut back, 1 base at V and 6 bases at J, with 7 bases in the middle. The CDR3 nucleotides read TGCGCCAGCAGCTTGACAGCTCAGACCCAGTACTTC. Translating gives CASSLTAQTQYF.

The chain joins TRBV28 to TRBJ1-2; D uncertain. Germline V gene lookup returns CDR1 MDHEN and CDR2 SYDVKM. V was shortened by 6 bases and J by 3 bases, with 11 bases between the two germline ends. This CDR3 is 13 amino acids long. The chain's CDR3 is CASRGPRDYGYTF. In nucleotides, the CDR3 is TGTGCCAGCAGAGGCCCGAGGGACTATGGCTACACCTTC.

The chain couples TRBV19 to TRBJ1-6; tentative D call: TRBD1 (6 bases). Germline V CDR1 and CDR2: LNHDA, SQIVND (reference sequence). The V end lost 3 bases, the J end lost 10 bases, and 13 bases lay between the germline ends. This CDR3 contains 14 residues. The CDR3 loop reads CASSMTQGSSPLHF. The CDR3 coding sequence is TGTGCCAGTAGTATGACCCAGGGGAGCTCACCCCTCCACTTT.

This sequence joins TRBV6-5 and TRBJ1-2, with 7 bases aligning to TRBD1. The V and J ends lost 6 bases and 9 bases, in that order; junction bases with no gene match: 13. The V gene's germline CDR1 is MNHEY and CDR2 SVGAGI. The CDR3 contains 14 residues. In DNA form, the CDR3 reads TGTGCCAGCAGCCCCCCACAGGGGACCATCAGCTACACCTTC. This encodes CASSPPQGTISYTF.

This sequence joins TRBV10-3 and TRBJ1-2, with TRBD1 as a possible D gene (5 bases). CDR3 length: 14 residues. Looked up from germline, CDR1 is ENHRY and CDR2 is SYGVKD. V dropped 7 bases and J dropped 1 base, with 13 bases sitting between them. Here the CDR3 reads CAINRDGHNYGYTF. The CDR3 region has the DNA TGTGCCATCAACCGGGACGGCCATAACTATGGCTACACCTTC.

The chain is built from TRBV7-8 and TRBJ1-5; D is unclear. Trimming removed 1 base from V and 3 bases from J, with 10 bases in between. The V gene's germline CDR1 is SGHVS and CDR2 FQNEAQ. This CDR3 comprises 15 residues. The CDR3 here is CASSLVDGLNQPQHF. CDR3 in DNA: TGTGCCAGCAGCTTAGTGGACGGCCTCAATCAGCCCCAGCATTTT.

The chain recombines TRBV2 with TRBJ2-6; no reliable D call. Per germline, CDR1 SNHLY and CDR2 FYNNEI. The CDR3 totals 15 residues. V was trimmed by 3 bases and J by 1 base, leaving 7 bases between them. This CDR3 reads CASSDWGSGANVLTF. CDR3 in DNA: TGTGCCAGCAGTGATTGGGGTTCTGGGGCCAACGTCCTGACTTTC.